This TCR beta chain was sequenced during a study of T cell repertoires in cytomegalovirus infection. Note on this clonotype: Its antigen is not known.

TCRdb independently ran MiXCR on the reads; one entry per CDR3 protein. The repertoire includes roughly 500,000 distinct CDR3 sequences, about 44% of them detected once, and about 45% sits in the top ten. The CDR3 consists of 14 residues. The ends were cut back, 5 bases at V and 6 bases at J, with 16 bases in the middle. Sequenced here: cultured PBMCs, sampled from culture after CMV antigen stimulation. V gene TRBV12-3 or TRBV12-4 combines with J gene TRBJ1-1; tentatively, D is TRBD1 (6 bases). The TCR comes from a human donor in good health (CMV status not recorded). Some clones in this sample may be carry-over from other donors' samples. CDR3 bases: TGTGCCAGCAGTGCATACACAGGGCTCCCTGAAGCTTTCTTT. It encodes CASSAYTGLPEAFF.